Here is one T cell receptor (beta chain) with its context. What it binds is not known. It was uncontrolled infection, other autoimmune disease, pregnancy or lactation that excluded patients. RNA transcripts provided the source from which TCR beta CDR3 regions were amplified. TCR CDR3 underwent first-round RT-PCR with the HTBI primer set. TCRdb recomputed calls from the multiplex PCR reads with MiXCR, one row per CDR3 protein. The sample has roughly 660,000 distinct CDR3 sequences; 17% are singletons. CDR3 size: 15 residues. The J segment lost 6 bases and the V segment lost 1 base, leaving 3 bases of the junction unmatched. CDR1 is SGHTA and CDR2 is FQGTGA in the germline V gene. This specimen belongs to a study of T cells in Graves' hyperthyroidism and ophthalmopathy. Study-wide results and caveats: Patients with ophthalmopathy were separated from those with stable hyperthyroidism by a 13 V-J model.

This TCR derives from a man aged 45-60 years with Graves' hyperthyroidism. This sequence joins TRBV7-3 and TRBJ2-2; 9 nucleotides agree with TRBD1. The material sequenced was blood. CDR3: CASSLIRTGAGELFF. CDR3 DNA: TGTGCCAGCAGCTTAATCCGGACAGGGGCCGGGGAGCTGTTTTTT.